These 23 T cell receptor beta chains were all obtained from the same sample, sequenced in a study of blood T cell repertoires in COVID-19. Clones were sequenced by immunoSEQ multiplex PCR, and TCRdb holds only the in-frame ones, with some missing. The table records 180,000 or so clones, approximately 85% of them present only once. Sequenced input: peripheral blood. The origin of the receptors is a woman aged 80 or over with acute or convalescent COVID-19.

J is TRBJ1-1 and V is TRBV3-1 (or the pseudogene TRBV3-2); 7 nucleotides agree with TRBD1. The germline CDR1 and CDR2 sequences are LGHDT and YNNKEL (reference sequence). Trimming cost V 4 bases and J 4 bases; bases outside gene matches: 3. The CDR3 runs to 13 residues. CDR3 region: CASSLSGGTEAFF. As DNA, the CDR3 is TGTGCCAGCAGCCTTTCAGGGGGCACTGAAGCTTTCTTT.

The chain uses TRBV6-9 and TRBJ2-1; 12 positions agree with TRBD2. The ends lost 3 bases at V and 4 bases at J; junction bases unmatched: 13. CDR1 MNHGY and CDR2 SVAAGI come from the germline V gene. The CDR3 loop spans 19 amino acids. CDR3 region: CASSYHTTSGRRQYNEQFF. The CDR3 DNA is TGTGCCAGCAGTTACCACACGACTAGCGGGAGAAGGCAGTACAATGAGCAGTTCTTC.

The chain has TRBV5-1 and TRBJ2-2; 10 bases are a match to TRBD2. V gave up 4 bases and J gave up 12 bases; unmatched junction bases: 6. The CDR3 has 13 amino acids. Germline V gene data show CDR1 as SGHRS and CDR2 as YFSETQ. The CDR3 bases are TGCGCCAGCAGCAAAGGGACTAGCGAGAAGCTGTTTTTT. This sequence encodes CASSKGTSEKLFF.

The chain employs TRBV10-3 and TRBJ1-5; TRBD1 matches 8 bases. Germline-derived CDR1 and CDR2 are ENHRY and SYGVKD. V lost 4 bases and J lost 2; bases outside the gene matches: 4. CDR3 size: 15 residues. This CDR3 is CAISVTGGGNQPQHF. The CDR3 DNA reads TGTGCCATCAGTGTAACAGGGGGTGGCAATCAGCCCCAGCATTTT.

The CDR3 spells CASSYSAGRGPYEQYF. CDR3 nucleotides: TGTGCCAGCAGTTACTCGGCGGGAAGGGGCCCCTACGAGCAGTACTTC. The chain has TRBV6-5 and TRBJ2-7; D possibly corresponds to TRBD2 (6 bases). The CDR3 has 16 amino acids. Germline loops: CDR1 MNHEY, CDR2 SVGAGI. V was cut by 0 bases and J by 2 bases, with 14 bases left in between.

This chain joins TRBV6-2 or TRBV6-3 and TRBJ2-3, with 7 bases fitting TRBD2. Trimming at V came to 0 bases and at J to 4 bases, leaving 10 bases not matched to a gene. In germline, CDR1 is MNHEY, CDR2 SVGEGT. There are 17 residues in the CDR3. The CDR3 here is CASSYSIKWEGADTQYF. For the CDR3, the DNA is TGTGCCAGCAGTTACTCGATTAAGTGGGAGGGCGCAGATACGCAGTATTTT.

The V call is TRBV11-3, the J call TRBJ2-7, with TRBD1 as a possible D gene (5 bases). In germline, CDR1 is SGHNT, CDR2 YENEEA. V lost 5 bases and J lost 2, with 13 bases in between. The CDR3 consists of 14 residues. The CDR3 nucleotides read TGTGCCAGCAGCCGAATCAGGGAACCCTACGAGCAGTACTTC. Translation: CASSRIREPYEQYF.

The chain recombines TRBV5-1 with TRBJ2-1; a possible D gene is TRBD2 (5 bases). The CDR3 sequence is 13 residues long. V was clipped by 2 bases and J by 3 bases, with 6 bases between them. Germline V gene data show CDR1 as SGHRS and CDR2 as YFSETQ. The CDR3 DNA is TGCGCCAGCAGCTTAGGGAGCTACAATGAGCAGTTCTTC. It translates to CASSLGSYNEQFF. Full variable domain (rest looked up from reference TRBV5-1 and TRBJ2-1): KAGVTQTPRYLIKTRGQQVTLSCSPISGHRSVSWYQQTPGQGLQFLFEYFSETQRNKGNFPGRFSGRQFSNSRSEMNVSTLELGDSALYLCASSLGSYNEQFFGPGTRLTVL.

The V gene is TRBV29-1, the J gene TRBJ2-7; 10 bases are shared with TRBD2. CDR3 length: 15 residues. V lost 4 bases and J lost 5; bases outside the gene matches: 11. CDR1 SQVTM and CDR2 ANQGSEA come from the germline V gene. The DNA of the CDR3 is TGCAGCGTTGTAAGGGCTAGCGGGAGTTTCGACGAGCAGTACTTC. Its translation is CSVVRASGSFDEQYF.

J is TRBJ2-3 and V is TRBV3-1 (or the pseudogene TRBV3-2); 9 positions match TRBD2. The CDR3 is 18 residues long. V lost 2 bases and J lost 8; bases outside the gene matches: 17. The germline V gene has CDR1 LGHDT and CDR2 YNNKEL (reference sequence). This chain's CDR3 is CASSQRTGASGIFGTQYF. In DNA, the CDR3 is TGTGCCAGCAGCCAACGCACTGGGGCTAGCGGGATTTTTGGTACGCAGTATTTT.

This chain connects TRBV28 to TRBJ2-1, with TRBD2 matching 11 bases. Germline V gene lookup returns CDR1 MDHEN and CDR2 SYDVKM. With V trimmed by 6 bases and J by 0 bases, 4 bases remained unmatched. This CDR3 spans 16 amino acids. The CDR3 bases are TGTGCCAGCAGGGGACTAGCGGTGAGCTCCTACAATGAGCAGTTCTTC. Protein: CASRGLAVSSYNEQFF.

Comment on this clone: This specimen includes other DNA sequences encoding the same CDR3. The V call is TRBV18, the J call TRBJ1-4, with D unresolved. Germline V CDR1 and CDR2: KGHSH, LQKENI. V lost 2 bases to trimming and J lost 3 bases, with 7 bases between them. The CDR3 consists of 14 residues. The CDR3 protein is CASSPVAANEKLFF. Written as DNA, the CDR3 is TGTGCCAGCTCACCAGTAGCCGCTAATGAAAAACTGTTTTTT.

The gene calls are TRBV19 and TRBJ2-2; maybe TRBD1 (6 bases). CDR3 length: 17 amino acids. Germline assignment: CDR1 LNHDA and CDR2 SQIVND (reference sequence). Deletions cut 6 bases from V and 5 bases from J, with 22 bases between. CDR3 sequence reads: CASSLSTGRVLTGELFF. The CDR3 DNA sequence: TGTGCCAGTAGCTTATCCACAGGGCGGGTTTTGACCGGGGAGCTGTTTTTT.

The chain links TRBV2 to TRBJ1-1; D not resolved. CDR3 length equals 15 residues. Germline V CDR1 and CDR2: SNHLY, FYNNEI. With 5 bases removed from V and 3 bases from J, the gap between germline ends came to 16 bases. The CDR3 sequence: CASSQIRTGYTEAFF. The CDR3 region has the DNA TGTGCCAGCAGTCAAATCCGTACGGGGTACACTGAAGCTTTCTTT.

This chain links TRBV7-9 with TRBJ1-3; D unresolved. Germline V gene data show CDR1 as SEHNR and CDR2 as FQNEAQ (reference sequence). Trimming stripped 3 bases from V and 2 bases from J, with 8 bases between. This CDR3 region has 14 residues. The CDR3 spells CASSLRVAGNTIYF. The CDR3 DNA sequence: TGTGCCAGCAGCTTGAGAGTAGCTGGAAACACCATATATTTT.

This clone was seen only once. This chain links TRBV3-1 (or the pseudogene TRBV3-2) with TRBJ1-2; 7 bases are a match to TRBD1. V lost 5 bases, J lost 6 bases, and 15 bases stayed unmatched. CDR1 is LGHDT and CDR2 is YNNKEL in the germline V gene (reference sequence). CDR3 length: 16 amino acids. The CDR3 loop is CASSLRQGNRRNGYTF. CDR3 DNA: TGTGCCAGCAGCTTGCGACAGGGTAATAGGCGAAATGGCTACACCTTC.

Only one count was recorded for this clone. This chain connects TRBV2 to TRBJ2-1; 8 bases align to TRBD2. The germline gives CDR1 SNHLY, CDR2 FYNNEI. The V segment lost 8 bases and the J segment 8 bases; nucleotides outside the gene matches: 14. The CDR3 totals 15 residues. Here the CDR3 DNA reads TGTGCCAGCGCCCGACAGCGGGAGACCGCGCATGAGCAGTTCTTC. Its protein is CASARQRETAHEQFF.

The genes are TRBV2 and TRBJ1-5; maybe TRBD1 (6 bases). V lost 6 bases to trimming and J lost 5 bases, with 14 bases between them. Germline V gene sequence: CDR1 SNHLY, CDR2 FYNNEI. This CDR3 has 14 residues. The CDR3 nucleotides read TGTGCCAGCAGGTGGGGCCAGGGGTATCAGCCCCAGCATTTT. Encoded protein: CASRWGQGYQPQHF.

This clone was recorded a few times. The V and J genes are TRBV6-5 and TRBJ1-1; D perhaps matches TRBD1 (5 bases). Germline values: CDR1 MNHEY, CDR2 SVGAGI. The CDR3 runs 14 residues. V was clipped by 6 bases and J by 0 bases, with 11 bases between them. CDR3 in amino acids: CASRRQILNTEAFF. The DNA for the CDR3 is TGTGCCAGCAGGCGACAGATACTGAACACTGAAGCTTTCTTT.

This chain connects TRBV2 to TRBJ1-1, with 9 positions matching TRBD1. The germline V gene encodes CDR1 SNHLY and CDR2 FYNNEI. CDR3 length equals 13 residues. The V and J ends lost 4 bases and 4 bases, in that order; junction bases with no gene match: 1. CDR3 in amino acids: CASSADRGTEAFF. For the CDR3, the DNA is TGTGCCAGCAGTGCGGACAGGGGCACTGAAGCTTTCTTT.

The chain uses TRBV7-8 and TRBJ1-5, with a possible D match to TRBD1 (5 bases). Germline CDR1 is SGHVS and CDR2 is FQNEAQ. Trimming cost V 2 bases and J 7 bases, with 21 bases left between them. There are 17 residues in the CDR3. CDR3 in amino acids: CASSLNGHIGLGQPQHF. The CDR3 coding sequence is TGTGCCAGCAGCTTAAACGGACATATCGGTCTAGGGCAGCCCCAGCATTTT.

The genes are TRBV14 and TRBJ2-7; TRBD2 matches 12 bases. In germline, CDR1 is SGHDN, CDR2 FVKESK. The CDR3 is 19 residues long. The V segment lost 2 bases and the J segment 4 bases; nucleotides outside the gene matches: 15. CDR3 DNA: TGTGCCAGCAGCCAATTGGCCGGGGCCGGACTAGCGGGATCTTACGAGCAGTACTTC. It yields the protein CASSQLAGAGLAGSYEQYF.

This CDR3 reads CASSALGADGYTF. The CDR3 DNA sequence: TGTGCCAGCAGCGCCTTAGGGGCGGATGGCTACACCTTC. The chain carries TRBV11-2 and TRBJ1-2; possible D gene TRBD1, 5 bases. The ends were cut back, 5 bases at V and 6 bases at J, with 13 bases in the middle. Germline CDR1 SGHAT, CDR2 FQNNGV. The CDR3 runs 13 residues.